One and the same sample provided the 27 T cell receptor beta chains below, sequenced in a study of blood T cell repertoires in COVID-19. This table comes from immunoSEQ multiplex PCR, and its TCRdb copy is limited to in-frame clones, with some not included. The sample contains roughly 160,000 clones, approximately 77% of which appear only once. Input material: PBMCs or T cells enriched from blood (not recorded which). The receptors were gathered from a man in his fifties or sixties who had recovered from COVID-19.

The CDR3 is CSVEGGRGELFF. Written as DNA, the CDR3 is TGCAGCGTTGAGGGGGGGCGCGGGGAGCTGTTTTTT. The gene calls are TRBV29-1 and TRBJ2-2, with D possibly matching TRBD2 (7 bases). Germline V gene lookup returns CDR1 SQVTM and CDR2 ANQGSEA. The CDR3 runs to 12 residues. The V and J ends lost 3 bases and 7 bases respectively, with 9 bases between them.

The V and J genes are TRBV27 and TRBJ1-1; no clear D gene. The CDR3 runs 15 residues. V was trimmed by 0 bases and J by 0 bases, leaving 8 bases between them. Germline loops: CDR1 MNHEY, CDR2 SMNVEV (reference sequence). Written as DNA, the CDR3 is TGTGCCAGCAGTTTATCGAGTCACCTGAACACTGAAGCTTTCTTT. Protein sequence: CASSLSSHLNTEAFF.

The chain has TRBV6-5 and TRBJ1-1, with D possibly matching TRBD1 (5 bases). Germline values: CDR1 MNHEY, CDR2 SVGAGI. Trimming took off 6 bases at V and 3 bases at J, with 14 bases between the two ends. The CDR3 length is 14 residues. The CDR3 DNA reads as TGTGCCAGCAGCCGCAGGGTAAAGGACACTGAAGCTTTCTTT. This gives the protein CASSRRVKDTEAFF.

The chain couples TRBV15 to TRBJ1-5; tentative D call: TRBD1 (5 bases). CDR3 length: 16 residues. Trimming removed 0 bases at V and 0 bases at J, with 9 bases between. The germline V gene encodes CDR1 LNHNV and CDR2 YYDKDF (reference sequence). The CDR3 spells CATSRDLDTSNQPQHF. The CDR3 bases are TGTGCCACCAGCAGAGATTTGGACACTAGCAATCAGCCCCAGCATTTT.

The chain employs TRBV6-1 and TRBJ1-4; 7 bases align to TRBD1. The germline CDR1 and CDR2 sequences are MNHNS and SASEGT. Trimming took 3 bases from V and 7 from J; bases not matched to a gene: 20. CDR3 size: 19 residues. For the CDR3, the DNA is TGTGCCAGCAGTGAGGCCCCCGGGTCATTACAGGGGCCCACTGAAAAACTGTTTTTT. Protein product: CASSEAPGSLQGPTEKLFF.

The J gene is TRBJ2-4, the V gene TRBV3-1 (or the pseudogene TRBV3-2); D may be TRBD2 (5 bases). CDR1 LGHDT and CDR2 YNNKEL come from the germline V gene (reference sequence). V shed 4 bases and J shed 0 bases, with 19 bases lying between them. CDR3 size: 18 residues. The CDR3 region is CASSPQDLIFLAKNIQYF. The CDR3 DNA reads TGTGCCAGCAGCCCCCAGGACTTAATCTTTCTAGCCAAAAACATTCAGTACTTC.

The chain joins TRBV7-9 to TRBJ2-5; no reliable D call. Trimming stripped 1 base from V and 5 bases from J, with 11 bases between. The CDR3 consists of 14 residues. Germline CDR1 reads SEHNR; CDR2 reads FQNEAQ (reference sequence). CDR3 coding DNA: TGTGCCAGCAGCTTAGGGGTGGTGAGGGAGACCCAGTACTTC. Translated: CASSLGVVRETQYF.

The chain combines TRBV19 with TRBJ1-3, with 8 nucleotides matching TRBD1. CDR3 length equals 17 residues. CDR1 LNHDA and CDR2 SQIVND come from the germline V gene (reference sequence). With 6 bases clipped from V and 2 bases from J, the junction kept 12 bases outside the gene matches. The CDR3 sequence is CASSGRTGTLTGNTIYF. CDR3 coding DNA: TGTGCCAGTAGCGGTCGGACAGGGACCTTGACTGGAAACACCATATATTTT. The full variable domain, its missing parts supplied by reference TRBV19 and TRBJ1-3, is DGGITQSPKYLFRKEGQNVTLSCEQNLNHDAMYWYRQDPGQGLRLIYYSQIVNDFQKGDIAEGYSVSREKKESFPLTVTSAQKNPTAFYLCASSGRTGTLTGNTIYFGEGSWLTVV.

This clone was counted between two and nine times. The gene calls are TRBV3-1 (or the pseudogene TRBV3-2) and TRBJ1-1, with D possibly being TRBD1 (5 bases). The germline CDR1 and CDR2 sequences are LGHDT and YNNKEL (reference sequence). V was cut by 4 bases and J by 7 bases, with 10 bases left in between. The CDR3 runs to 12 residues. The CDR3 here is CASSPGQDEAFF. The DNA of the CDR3 is TGTGCCAGCAGCCCAGGGCAGGATGAAGCTTTCTTT.

The V gene is TRBV7-3, the J gene TRBJ1-2, with 10 bases that match TRBD1. The ends lost 5 bases at V and 6 bases at J; junction bases unmatched: 3. The CDR3 has 13 residues. Germline lookup yields CDR1 SGHTA and CDR2 FQGTGA. This CDR3 reads CASSVTGGDGYTF. DNA for the CDR3: TGTGCCAGCAGCGTGACAGGGGGCGATGGCTACACCTTC.

The gene calls are TRBV6-2 or TRBV6-3 and TRBJ2-1, with 11 positions matching TRBD2. CDR1 MNHEY and CDR2 SVGEGT come from the germline V gene. V trimming: 2 bases; J trimming: 3 bases; junction bases outside the gene matches: 12. This CDR3 is built from 19 residues. The chain's CDR3 is CASSYAGALTSGGYNEQFF. In DNA, the CDR3 is TGTGCCAGCAGTTACGCAGGGGCGCTCACTAGCGGGGGCTACAATGAGCAGTTCTTC.

The V and J genes are TRBV15 and TRBJ2-1; 7 bases are a match to TRBD1. The CDR3 has 16 amino acids. V gave up 3 bases and J gave up 0 bases; unmatched junction bases: 5. Per germline, CDR1 LNHNV and CDR2 YYDKDF (reference sequence). The CDR3: CATSRDRLSSYNEQFF. As DNA, the CDR3 is TGTGCCACCAGCAGGGACAGGTTGAGCTCCTACAATGAGCAGTTCTTC.

This chain joins TRBV28 and TRBJ2-1; D tentatively fits TRBD1 or TRBD2 (6 bases each). The ends were cut back, 6 bases at V and 4 bases at J, with 10 bases in the middle. Germline V gene sequence: CDR1 MDHEN, CDR2 SYDVKM. This CDR3 spans 13 amino acids. For the CDR3, the DNA is TGTGCCAGCAGATTAGGGGGGTACAATGAGCAGTTCTTC. Amino acid sequence: CASRLGGYNEQFF.

The rearrangement uses TRBV9 and TRBJ2-1; 14 bases match TRBD2. CDR1 is SGDLS and CDR2 is YYNGEE in the germline V gene. There are 16 residues in the CDR3. The V gene end was trimmed by 0 bases and the J gene end by 6 bases; junction bases not matched to a gene: 2. CDR3 amino acids: CASSVVGLAGGNEQFF. CDR3 bases: TGTGCCAGCAGCGTAGTTGGACTAGCGGGGGGCAATGAGCAGTTCTTC. The entire variable domain, with the rest obtained from reference TRBV9 and TRBJ2-1, is as follows: DSGVTQTPKHLITATGQRVTLRCSPRSGDLSVYWYQQSLDQGLQFLIQYYNGEERAKGNILERFSAQQFPDLHSELNLSSLELGDSALYFCASSVVGLAGGNEQFFGPGTRLTVL.

The chain employs TRBV10-3 and TRBJ2-1; 7 bases fit TRBD1. The germline V gene encodes CDR1 ENHRY and CDR2 SYGVKD. This CDR3 comprises 16 residues. V lost 4 bases and J lost 3; bases outside the gene matches: 9. The CDR3 nucleotides are TGTGCCATCAGTGCGGGACAGCCGAAAGACTACAATGAGCAGTTCTTC. This sequence encodes CAISAGQPKDYNEQFF.

Only a few counts were recorded for this clone. V usage is TRBV3-1 (or the pseudogene TRBV3-2) and J usage is TRBJ2-1, with 10 bases that match TRBD2. The CDR3 is made up of 18 amino acids. V dropped 2 bases and J dropped 0; count of bases not matched to a gene: 7. CDR1 and CDR2 (germline): LGHDT, YNNKEL (reference sequence). The CDR3 is CASSQHSGGTNSYNEQFF. CDR3 sequence (DNA): TGTGCCAGCAGCCAACATAGCGGGGGGACTAACTCCTACAATGAGCAGTTCTTC.

The chain combines TRBV7-8 with TRBJ2-2; TRBD2 matches at 11 bases. CDR3 length: 16 amino acids. Germline lookup yields CDR1 SGHVS and CDR2 FQNEAQ. J gave up 3 bases and V 5 bases, and 5 bases lay outside the gene matches. CDR3 loop: CASSVLAGADTGELFF. The CDR3 region has the DNA TGTGCCAGCAGCGTACTAGCGGGGGCCGACACCGGGGAGCTGTTTTTT.

The V and J genes are TRBV12-3 or TRBV12-4 and TRBJ1-3, with no clear D. The ends were cut back, 8 bases at V and 9 bases at J, with 11 bases in the middle. The CDR3 runs to 11 residues. DNA for the CDR3: TGTGCCAGCCAATCGGGAGGCACCATATATTTT. As protein: CASQSGGTIYF.

This chain connects TRBV27 to TRBJ1-1; 11 bases are a match to TRBD1. With V trimmed by 1 base and J by 6 bases, 10 bases remained unmatched. Looked up from germline, CDR1 is MNHEY and CDR2 is SMNVEV (reference sequence). This CDR3 spans 17 amino acids. The CDR3 reads CASSLFTGTGGGSEAFF. As DNA, the CDR3 is TGTGCCAGCAGTTTATTTACCGGGACAGGGGGGGGGTCTGAAGCTTTCTTT.

The chain links TRBV28 to TRBJ2-7, with 7 bases lining up with TRBD1. Germline CDR1 reads MDHEN; CDR2 reads SYDVKM. This CDR3 comprises 14 residues. Trimming removed 7 bases from V and 0 bases from J; junction bases left unmatched: 6. CDR3 in amino acids: CASIGTASSYEQYF. The CDR3 nucleotides read TGTGCCAGCATAGGGACAGCTAGCTCCTACGAGCAGTACTTC.

This chain joins TRBV5-4 and TRBJ2-3; the D is unclear. Between the trimmed V and J ends, which lost 1 base and 1 base, there was a span of 7 bases. This CDR3 comprises 14 residues. CDR1 and CDR2 (germline): SGHNT, YYREEE (reference sequence). CDR3 DNA: TGTGCCAGCAGCTTGAGACGGGGCACAGATACGCAGTATTTT. It specifies CASSLRRGTDTQYF.

The V gene is TRBV11-3, the J gene TRBJ2-7, with a possible D match to TRBD1 (5 bases). This CDR3 region has 13 residues. The germline CDR1 and CDR2 sequences are SGHNT and YENEEA. Trimming pared 3 bases from V and 4 bases from J, leaving 10 bases between. CDR3 sequence (DNA): TGTGCCAGCAGCTTGACAGTCTCTTACGAGCAGTACTTC. Protein product: CASSLTVSYEQYF.

J is TRBJ2-5 and V is TRBV12-5, with D hard to call. The germline V and J ends were trimmed by 4 bases and 3 bases, with 6 bases remaining between them. CDR1 LGHNT and CDR2 FRNRAP come from the germline V gene. CDR3 length: 12 amino acids. For the CDR3, the DNA is TGTGCTAGTGGTTACAGAGAAGAGACCCAGTACTTC. Encoded protein: CASGYREETQYF.

The chain employs TRBV7-9 and TRBJ2-5; TRBD2 is a possible D gene (5 bases). The CDR3 has 13 amino acids. Germline-derived CDR1 and CDR2 are SEHNR and FQNEAQ (reference sequence). Trimming pared 5 bases from V and 8 bases from J, leaving 15 bases between. CDR3 amino acids: CASSLTDPGTQYF. The CDR3 nucleotides are TGTGCCAGCAGCCTCACCGACCCGGGAACCCAGTACTTC.

The chain combines TRBV28 with TRBJ2-5; a weak D match, TRBD1 (6 bases). V lost 5 bases to trimming and J lost 5 bases, with 12 bases between them. The CDR3 has 13 amino acids. CDR1 is MDHEN, CDR2 SYDVKM, per germline. The CDR3 protein is CASSPQGYETQYF. DNA of the CDR3: TGTGCCAGCAGTCCCCAGGGGTACGAGACCCAGTACTTC. The whole variable domain, remainder taken from reference TRBV28 and TRBJ2-5, is DVKVTQSSRYLVKRTGEKVFLECVQDMDHENMFWYRQDPGLGLRLIYFSYDVKMKEKGDIPEGYSVSREKKERFSLILESASTNQTSMYLCASSPQGYETQYFGPGTRLLVL.

This chain uses TRBV9 with TRBJ1-5; D remains unclear. Trimming left V 4 bases short and J 6 bases short, with 17 bases between. Germline V gene lookup returns CDR1 SGDLS and CDR2 YYNGEE. The CDR3 has 15 amino acids. CDR3 DNA sequence: TGTGCCAGCAGCCCCACGGACGGGAGAAGTCAGCCCCAGCATTTT. This encodes CASSPTDGRSQPQHF.

This clone has just one count. The V gene is TRBV9, the J gene TRBJ2-3; 14 bases agree with TRBD2. The junction had 10 bases not matched to a gene; V was cut back by 0 bases and J by 10 bases. This CDR3 region has 17 residues. CDR1 is SGDLS and CDR2 is YYNGEE in the germline V gene. The CDR3: CASSVDVTSGGAWAQYF. In nucleotides, the CDR3 is TGTGCCAGCAGCGTAGACGTGACTAGCGGGGGGGCCTGGGCGCAGTATTTT.